A single sample is the source of the 26 T cell receptor beta chains below, sequenced in a study of shared clonotypes between healthy human individuals. TCRdb keeps only in-frame clones here, not all; method: immunoSEQ multiplex PCR. The table includes around 700,000 clones, roughly 70% detected once. Sequencing input: memory CD4+ T cells sorted from blood. Specified subset: CD45RA-negative fraction. Receptors were obtained from a woman aged 25-40 years in good health.

The rearrangement links TRBV19 to TRBJ2-3; 11 bases map to TRBD2. With 5 bases clipped from V and 6 bases from J, the junction kept 1 base outside the gene matches. CDR1 is LNHDA and CDR2 is SQIVND in the germline V gene (reference sequence). CDR3 size: 13 residues. The chain's CDR3 is CASSASGRDTQYF. The CDR3 region has the DNA TGTGCCAGTAGTGCTAGCGGGAGGGATACGCAGTATTTT.

The chain recombines TRBV11-2 with TRBJ2-7, with 10 bases that match TRBD2. From germline, CDR1 is SGHAT and CDR2 FQNNGV. The CDR3 covers 18 residues. The junction had 15 bases not matched to a gene; V was cut back by 5 bases and J by 2 bases. CDR3 protein: CASSTRASGRSIPYEQYF. The CDR3, as DNA: TGTGCCAGCAGCACAAGGGCTAGCGGGAGATCCATCCCCTACGAGCAGTACTTC. Looking up the rest from reference TRBV11-2 and TRBJ2-7 gives the full variable domain: EAGVAQSPRYKIIEKRQSVAFWCNPISGHATLYWYQQILGQGPKLLIQFQNNGVVDDSQLPKDRFSAERLKGVDSTLKIQPAKLEDSAVYLCASSTRASGRSIPYEQYFGPGTRLTVT.

V gene TRBV29-1 combines with J gene TRBJ2-7, with 9 positions matching TRBD1. The CDR3 loop spans 15 amino acids. Germline loops: CDR1 SQVTM, CDR2 ANQGSEA. V trimming: 4 bases; J trimming: 6 bases; junction bases outside the gene matches: 13. The CDR3 here is CSVGARGTGSAEQYF. The CDR3 DNA sequence: TGCAGCGTTGGGGCTCGGGGGACAGGGTCTGCCGAGCAGTACTTC.

This clone was seen a single time. The V call is TRBV5-1, the J call TRBJ2-3; 9 bases are shared with TRBD1. CDR3 length equals 16 residues. The V and J ends lost 3 bases and 2 bases, in that order; junction bases with no gene match: 7. Looked up from germline, CDR1 is SGHRS and CDR2 is YFSETQ. The chain's CDR3 is CASSSGQGSLTDTQYF. The CDR3 nucleotides read TGCGCCAGCAGCTCCGGACAGGGGAGCCTCACAGATACGCAGTATTTT.

This sequence joins TRBV2 and TRBJ2-2; tentatively, D is TRBD2 (6 bases). Germline values: CDR1 SNHLY, CDR2 FYNNEI. The CDR3 length is 15 residues. V was cut by 6 bases and J by 0 bases, with 11 bases left in between. The CDR3, as DNA: TGTGCCAGCAGACCCACGGGAGCGAACACCGGGGAGCTGTTTTTT. Its translation is CASRPTGANTGELFF.

V is TRBV19 and J is TRBJ2-3, with 12 bases lining up with TRBD2. In germline, CDR1 is LNHDA, CDR2 SQIVND (reference sequence). CDR3 length: 16 amino acids. The V gene end was trimmed by 5 bases and the J gene end by 7 bases; junction bases not matched to a gene: 10. The CDR3 DNA follows: TGTGCCAGTAGTCCCTCGACTAGCGGGAGAGCGAATACGCAGTATTTT. Translating it yields CASSPSTSGRANTQYF.

V is TRBV30 and J is TRBJ2-1, with D maybe TRBD2 (6 bases). The CDR3 extends over 14 amino acids. Trimming pared 4 bases from V and 2 bases from J, leaving 12 bases between. Germline loops: CDR1 GTSNPN, CDR2 SVGIG (reference sequence). The CDR3 DNA reads as TGTGCCTGGACCTGGGGGGTCACCTACAATGAGCAGTTCTTC. Translated: CAWTWGVTYNEQFF.

This chain connects TRBV6-5 to TRBJ2-5; tentatively, D is TRBD2 (5 bases). V lost 5 bases and J 5 bases, leaving 18 bases between the germline ends. Germline V gene data show CDR1 as MNHEY and CDR2 as SVGAGI. CDR3 length equals 15 residues. The CDR3 spells CASSGMGSIGETQYF. The CDR3 nucleotides are TGTGCCAGCAGTGGAATGGGGAGTATCGGGGAGACCCAGTACTTC.

This clone has a handful of counts. Within the sample, other DNA sequences also encode this same CDR3. The chain has TRBV5-1 and TRBJ2-2; a weak D match, TRBD1 (6 bases). The CDR3 is 14 amino acids. Trimming left V 0 bases short and J 3 bases short, with 6 bases between. CDR1 and CDR2 (germline): SGHRS, YFSETQ. This CDR3 is CASSLAGDTGELFF. CDR3 nucleotides: TGCGCCAGCAGCTTGGCAGGGGACACCGGGGAGCTGTTTTTT.

The CDR3 is CASSRIFRGTTEAFF. The DNA for the CDR3 is TGTGCCAGCAGCCGCATCTTCAGGGGCACAACTGAAGCTTTCTTT. The chain combines TRBV7-9 with TRBJ1-1; D possibly corresponds to TRBD1 (6 bases). The V gene lost 5 bases and the J gene lost 5 bases, with 18 bases spanning the gap. The germline gives CDR1 SEHNR, CDR2 FQNEAQ (reference sequence). The CDR3 covers 15 residues.

This clone occurred a few times. The CDR3 sequence: CASSLGASEGYEQYF. The CDR3 DNA is TGCGCCAGCAGTCTAGGGGCTAGCGAGGGATACGAGCAGTACTTC. The gene calls are TRBV10-1 and TRBJ2-7; D is possibly TRBD2 (6 bases). Germline CDR1 and CDR2: WNHNN and SYGVQD (reference sequence). This CDR3 spans 15 amino acids. Between the trimmed V and J ends, which lost 5 bases and 4 bases, there was a span of 18 bases.

This clone was seen a few times. J is TRBJ2-7 and V is TRBV7-9; 11 positions agree with TRBD2. Germline V gene data show CDR1 as SEHNR and CDR2 as FQNEAQ (reference sequence). Trimming took 4 bases from V and 6 from J; bases not matched to a gene: 8. The CDR3 is 15 amino acids. CDR3 nucleotide sequence: TGTGCCAGCAGCTCCGGACTAGCGGGTCGCTTCGAGCAGTACTTC. Translated: CASSSGLAGRFEQYF. Complete variable domain (other parts from reference TRBV7-9 and TRBJ2-7): DTGVSQNPRHKITKRGQNVTFRCDPISEHNRLYWYRQTLGQGPEFLTYFQNEAQLEKSRLLSDRFSAERPKGSFSTLEIQRTEQGDSAMYLCASSSGLAGRFEQYFGPGTRLTVT.

The chain joins TRBV4-2 to TRBJ2-1; weak D call: TRBD1 (6 bases). This CDR3 region has 16 residues. CDR1 and CDR2 (germline): LGHNA, YNFKEQ. Trimming took 2 bases from V and 0 from J, leaving 11 bases between them. DNA of the CDR3: TGTGCCAGCAGCCAAACCGGACAGAGCTCCTACAATGAGCAGTTCTTC. Translation: CASSQTGQSSYNEQFF.

V and J are TRBV5-6 and TRBJ2-1; D is perhaps TRBD1 (5 bases). The CDR3 covers 17 residues. Per the germline V gene, CDR1 is SGHDT and CDR2 is YYEEEE. The V and J ends lost 0 bases and 4 bases respectively, with 17 bases between them. CDR3 region: CASSLDRGQVAYNEQFF. In nucleotides, the CDR3 is TGTGCCAGCAGCTTGGATAGGGGCCAGGTAGCTTACAATGAGCAGTTCTTC.

This chain links TRBV27 with TRBJ2-6; D is perhaps TRBD2 (6 bases). V lost 5 bases and J lost 2, with 10 bases in between. Germline values: CDR1 MNHEY, CDR2 SMNVEV (reference sequence). The CDR3 covers 15 residues. CDR3 in amino acids: CASSTWGAGANVLTF. The CDR3 coding sequence is TGTGCCAGCAGTACATGGGGGGCTGGGGCCAACGTCCTGACTTTC.

This rearrangement joins TRBV7-8 to TRBJ2-6, with D possibly TRBD2 on 5 matching bases. The length of the CDR3 is 13 residues. Between the trimmed V and J ends, which lost 4 bases and 6 bases, there was a span of 7 bases. Germline assignment: CDR1 SGHVS and CDR2 FQNEAQ. The CDR3 loop reads CASSSREANVLTF. As DNA, the CDR3 is TGTGCCAGCAGCTCCCGGGAGGCCAACGTCCTGACTTTC.

V is TRBV27 and J is TRBJ1-1, with D perhaps TRBD1 (5 bases). The V end was cut by 0 bases, the J end by 1 base, with 15 bases between. Germline CDR1 MNHEY, CDR2 SMNVEV (reference sequence). There are 17 residues in the CDR3. The CDR3 DNA is TGTGCCAGCAGTTTATCCCCCTTCACGAGGGGGAACACTGAAGCTTTCTTT. Its translation: CASSLSPFTRGNTEAFF.

This clone turned up a few times. The chain uses TRBV10-3 and TRBJ2-7; D assignment may be TRBD1 or TRBD2 (5 bases each). V shed 4 bases and J shed 5 bases, with 9 bases lying between them. In germline, CDR1 is ENHRY, CDR2 SYGVKD. The CDR3 contains 12 residues. The CDR3 DNA is TGTGCCATCAGTGGGGACGCTCACGAGCAGTACTTC. It encodes CAISGDAHEQYF.

The chain joins TRBV18 to TRBJ2-2, with 8 positions matching TRBD1. Trimming removed 5 bases from V and 6 bases from J; junction bases left unmatched: 11. The CDR3 covers 16 residues. CDR1 and CDR2 (germline): KGHSH, LQKENI. CDR3 sequence reads: CASSDGQGRFSGELFF. CDR3 in DNA: TGTGCCAGCTCAGACGGACAGGGAAGATTCTCCGGGGAGCTGTTTTTT.

This clone came up a few times. The V and J genes are TRBV6-5 and TRBJ2-2; the D gene is possibly TRBD1 (6 bases). The germline V gene has CDR1 MNHEY and CDR2 SVGAGI. V gave up 4 bases and J gave up 1 base, with 7 bases separating them. The CDR3 has 14 residues. The CDR3 sequence: CASSSDRNTGELFF. CDR3 nucleotide sequence: TGTGCCAGCAGTTCGGACAGGAACACCGGGGAGCTGTTTTTT.

The chain carries TRBV6-1 and TRBJ2-7; the D gene is possibly TRBD1 (6 bases). Looked up from germline, CDR1 is MNHNS and CDR2 is SASEGT. The CDR3 spans 15 residues. V was cut by 6 bases and J by 3 bases, with 18 bases left in between. The CDR3 coding sequence is TGTGCCAGCAGGGGGGACAATATCTTGAACTACGAGCAGTACTTC. The encoded protein is CASRGDNILNYEQYF.

On this clone: Other DNA sequences from this sample encode an identical CDR3 as well. The chain uses TRBV5-4 and TRBJ2-5; D remains unclear. Trimming removed 0 bases at V and 2 bases at J, with 11 bases between. Looked up from germline, CDR1 is SGHNT and CDR2 is YYREEE (reference sequence). The CDR3 loop spans 15 amino acids. The CDR3 DNA follows: TGTGCCAGCAGCTTGGCCTTAGGCAGTCAAGAGACCCAGTACTTC. Residues: CASSLALGSQETQYF.

V is TRBV5-1 and J is TRBJ2-3, with 9 bases matching TRBD1. The germline CDR1 and CDR2 sequences are SGHRS and YFSETQ. The CDR3 is 19 residues long. With V trimmed by 4 bases and J by 0 bases, 15 bases remained unmatched. The CDR3 here is CASSQQPIGTGTSTDTQYF. The CDR3 DNA reads as TGCGCCAGCAGCCAACAACCGATCGGGACAGGGACAAGCACAGATACGCAGTATTTT.

The rearrangement uses TRBV4-2 and TRBJ2-7; possible D gene TRBD2, 6 bases. Trimming took off 4 bases at V and 0 bases at J, with 22 bases between the two ends. The CDR3 consists of 18 residues. The germline V gene has CDR1 LGHNA and CDR2 YNFKEQ. The CDR3 DNA reads as TGTGCCAGCAGCCCGGTTGGGCCTCTCGGCGGGAACTCCTACGAGCAGTACTTC. Its protein is CASSPVGPLGGNSYEQYF.

This clone was seen once. Other DNA sequences of this sample code for an identical CDR3. The chain uses TRBV5-4 and TRBJ1-4; no definite D call. Trimming removed 5 bases at V and 0 bases at J, with 5 bases between. There are 13 residues in the CDR3. CDR1 is SGHNT, CDR2 YYREEE, per germline (reference sequence). The CDR3 reads CASSFATNEKLFF. CDR3 DNA sequence: TGTGCCAGCAGTTTTGCAACTAATGAAAAACTGTTTTTT.

The V and J genes are TRBV27 and TRBJ1-5, with D tentatively TRBD1 (6 bases). Trimming took 10 bases from V and 6 from J, leaving 19 bases between them. CDR1 is MNHEY and CDR2 is SMNVEV in the germline V gene (reference sequence). This CDR3 has 14 residues. CDR3 DNA sequence: TGTGCCACCGGATGGGGAGGGGGGGGTCAGCCCCAGCATTTT. The encoded protein is CATGWGGGGQPQHF.